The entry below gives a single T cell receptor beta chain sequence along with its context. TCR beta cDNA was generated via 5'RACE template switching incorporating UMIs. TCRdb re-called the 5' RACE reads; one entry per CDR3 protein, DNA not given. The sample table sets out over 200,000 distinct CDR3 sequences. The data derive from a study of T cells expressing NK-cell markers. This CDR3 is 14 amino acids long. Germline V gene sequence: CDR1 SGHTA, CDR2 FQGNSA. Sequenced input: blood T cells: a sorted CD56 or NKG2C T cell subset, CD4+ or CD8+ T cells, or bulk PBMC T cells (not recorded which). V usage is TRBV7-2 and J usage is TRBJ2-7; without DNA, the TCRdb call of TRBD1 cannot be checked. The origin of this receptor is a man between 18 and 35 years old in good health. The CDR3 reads CASSKRQGADEQYF.